This TCR beta chain was identified during a study of blood T cell repertoires in COVID-19. Authors' data handling: Amplifying reference gene primers gave estimates of nucleated cell counts. Profiling relied on immunoSEQ multiplex PCR, and the TCRdb table lists in-frame clones only, not all of them. V and J calls plus clone size are reproduced from that table; the DNA served to infer D and trimming. The data show around 130,000 clones, with approximately 80% seen just once and 1.5% to 2% held by the top ten. Trimming removed 5 bases from V and 3 bases from J; junction bases left unmatched: 6. The CDR3 length is 14 residues. Looked up from germline, CDR1 is SGHTA and CDR2 is FQGNSA. Which cohort a participant joined came from the clinical history participants gave.

The chain is built from TRBV7-2 and TRBJ2-7, with 8 positions matching TRBD2. What was sequenced was PBMCs or T cells enriched from blood (not recorded which). The clonotype originates from a woman aged 18-29 years who had been exposed to COVID-19. The CDR3 DNA reads TGTGCCAGCAGCCGCCTGGCGGGAGGCTACGAGCAGTACTTC. Translated: CASSRLAGGYEQYF.